This T cell receptor beta chain was found in a study of T cell changes during pregnancy in multiple sclerosis (dated by TCRdb to between 2018 and 2021). For the wider study: The study looked at changes in the T cell repertoire across pregnancy in women with multiple sclerosis.

A note on this clone: The antigen this receptor binds is unknown. The input lacks base qualities; no much larger clone sits a single base away.

V is cut back by 4 bases and J by 5 bases, with 13 bases in the junction unmatched. From the cysteine through the phenylalanine, the CDR3 covers 17 amino acids. The read is trimmed to its CDR3 DNA, 51 bases read in frame from base 1. CDR1 and CDR2, per the germline V gene, are MDHEN and SYDVKM. The library was produced with the immunoSEQ multiplex PCR assay. TCRdb took this table from immuneACCESS and kept in-frame rearrangements with V and J called. Such tables lack part of the clones; where checked against another copy, unresolved V genes explain under half of the gap, and the rest is unexplained. For this sample there are more than 85,000 clones; around 93% appear just once. The ten largest clones represent about 1.4% of the sample.

In this chain, TRBV28 is recombined with TRBJ2-7; 11 central nucleotides agree with TRBD2. The sequence was obtained from a female donor in good health, enrolled as a control in a pregnancy study. The sample in question was peripheral blood, obtained in the third trimester of pregnancy. The CDR3 in this case is CASSSQLAGVSTNEQYF. The nucleotide sequence reads TGTGCCAGCAGTTCCCAACTAGCGGGAGTATCCACCAACGAGCAGTACTTC. When the CDR3 is completed using the reference TRBV28 and TRBJ2-7 genes on either side, the full variable domain is DVKVTQSSRYLVKRTGEKVFLECVQDMDHENMFWYRQDPGLGLRLIYFSYDVKMKEKGDIPEGYSVSREKKERFSLILESASTNQTSMYLCASSSQLAGVSTNEQYFGPGTRLTVT.